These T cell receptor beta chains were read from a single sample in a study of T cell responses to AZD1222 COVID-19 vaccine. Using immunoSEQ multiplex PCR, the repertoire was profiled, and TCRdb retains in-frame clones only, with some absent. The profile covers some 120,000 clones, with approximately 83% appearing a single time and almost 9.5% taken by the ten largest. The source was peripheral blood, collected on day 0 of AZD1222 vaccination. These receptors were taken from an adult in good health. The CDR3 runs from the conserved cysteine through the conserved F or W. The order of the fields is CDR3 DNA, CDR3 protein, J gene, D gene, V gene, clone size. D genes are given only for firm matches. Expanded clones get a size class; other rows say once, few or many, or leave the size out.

CDR3 DNA: TGTGCCAGCAGCTTAGGACAGGGGCTACGTCGCGAGCAGTACTTC; CDR3 protein: CASSLGQGLRREQYF; J gene: TRBJ2-7; D gene: TRBD1; V gene: TRBV7-9; clone size: few
CDR3 DNA: TGTGCCAGCAGCTGGGGGAACACTGAAGCTTTCTTT; CDR3 protein: CASSWGNTEAFF; J gene: TRBJ1-1; D gene: -; V gene: TRBV7-9; clone size: -
CDR3 DNA: TGTGCCAGCAGTTCTGGCAGGGACTATGGCTACACCTTC; CDR3 protein: CASSSGRDYGYTF; J gene: TRBJ1-2; D gene: -; V gene: TRBV6-6; clone size: -
CDR3 DNA: TGCGCCAGCAGCTTAGCCCAGGGGTATGCCATCTCCTACGAGCAGTACTTC; CDR3 protein: CASSLAQGYAISYEQYF; J gene: TRBJ2-7; D gene: -; V gene: TRBV5-1; clone size: -
CDR3 DNA: TGTGCCAGTAGTATAGACCCTGGCAGGGGCGCTACGCAGTATTTT; CDR3 protein: CASSIDPGRGATQYF; J gene: TRBJ2-3; D gene: -; V gene: TRBV19; clone size: once
CDR3 DNA: TGCGCCAGCAGCCAAGATTGGGCCGGACGGGAGCAGTACTTC; CDR3 protein: CASSQDWAGREQYF; J gene: TRBJ2-7; D gene: -; V gene: TRBV4-3; clone size: -
CDR3 DNA: TGTGCCAGCCAGATAGGAACAGCAATTTTTTCCACTGAAGCTTTCTTT; CDR3 protein: CASQIGTAIFSTEAFF; J gene: TRBJ1-1; D gene: -; V gene: TRBV18; clone size: -
CDR3 DNA: TGTGCCAGCAGCCAAGAACGGGGGAACTCACCCCTCCACTTT; CDR3 protein: CASSQERGNSPLHF; J gene: TRBJ1-6; D gene: -; V gene: TRBV14; clone size: -
CDR3 DNA: TGTGCCAGCGGAGTGGGGACCGGGGAGCTGTTTTTT; CDR3 protein: CASGVGTGELFF; J gene: TRBJ2-2; D gene: -; V gene: TRBV12-3/TRBV12-4; clone size: -
CDR3 DNA: TGTGCCACCCCCCGCGGGGGGGCGAACACCGGGGAGCTGTTTTTT; CDR3 protein: CATPRGGANTGELFF; J gene: TRBJ2-2; D gene: TRBD2; V gene: TRBV7-9; clone size: -
CDR3 DNA: TGCGCCAGCAGCCAAGTGTACGCGCTGAACACTGAAGCTTTCTTT; CDR3 protein: CASSQVYALNTEAFF; J gene: TRBJ1-1; D gene: -; V gene: TRBV4-1; clone size: -
CDR3 DNA: TGTGCCAGCAGGGAAGGGGTTGGCACCGGGGAGCTGTTTTTT; CDR3 protein: CASREGVGTGELFF; J gene: TRBJ2-2; D gene: -; V gene: TRBV6-1; clone size: -
CDR3 DNA: TGTGCCAGCAGGGGTTATCGGAATCAGCCCCAGCATTTT; CDR3 protein: CASRGYRNQPQHF; J gene: TRBJ1-5; D gene: -; V gene: TRBV12-3/TRBV12-4; clone size: -
CDR3 DNA: TGTGCCAGCAGCTTAACCGCGAACACTGAAGCTTTCTTT; CDR3 protein: CASSLTANTEAFF; J gene: TRBJ1-1; D gene: -; V gene: TRBV7-3; clone size: once
CDR3 DNA: TGCAGCGCCGGAGGGGGTCCTGGAAACACCATATATTTT; CDR3 protein: CSAGGGPGNTIYF; J gene: TRBJ1-3; D gene: -; V gene: TRBV29-1; clone size: -
CDR3 DNA: TGTGCCAGCAGTTACACGCAGGAAAATAATTCACCCCTCCACTTT; CDR3 protein: CASSYTQENNSPLHF; J gene: TRBJ1-6; D gene: -; V gene: TRBV6-5; clone size: -